This TCR beta chain comes out of a study of vaccination and CD4 T cells after COVID-19. Whole-study context: Eight to ten convalescent cases were mild and one was severe, and all had been SARS-CoV-2 positive by nasal swab PCR.

General study findings and limits: Spike mono-reactivity applied to 304 of 307 vaccine-specific clones detected in convalescent patients. Investigators enrolled relatively few convalescent patients and included no early post-infection timepoints.

A remark on this clonotype: Its specificity is unknown.

The time point here: late sampling 161 to 241 days after vaccination in a few convalescent patients. From germline, CDR1 is DFQATT and CDR2 SNEGSKA (reference sequence). Trimming took 5 bases from V and 6 from J; bases not matched to a gene: 9. CDR3 length: 14 residues. TCRdb redid the calling of the PCR reads with MiXCR, one entry per CDR3 protein. The profile shows 25,000 to 30,000 distinct CDR3 sequences, 45% to 65% of them singletons. Sequenced material: CD4+ T cells from blood, taken about 7 months after SARS-CoV-2 vaccination. This TCR was sampled from a human donor who had recovered from COVID-19. V is TRBV20-1 and J is TRBJ2-3; 9 nucleotides align to TRBD2. This CDR3 reads CSASPGTSSDTQYF. In DNA, the CDR3 is TGCAGTGCTTCACCCGGGACTAGCTCCGATACGCAGTATTTT.